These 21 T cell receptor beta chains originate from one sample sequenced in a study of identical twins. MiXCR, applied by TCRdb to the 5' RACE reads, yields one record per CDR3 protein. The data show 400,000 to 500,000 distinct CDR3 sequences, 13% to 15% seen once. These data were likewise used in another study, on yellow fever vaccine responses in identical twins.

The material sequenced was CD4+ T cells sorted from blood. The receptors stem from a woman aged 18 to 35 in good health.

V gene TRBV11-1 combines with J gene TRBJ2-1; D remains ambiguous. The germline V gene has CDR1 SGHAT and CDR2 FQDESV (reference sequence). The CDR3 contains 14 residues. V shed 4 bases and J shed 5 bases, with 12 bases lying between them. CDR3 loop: CASSSQILNNEQFF. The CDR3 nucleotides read TGTGCCAGCAGCTCCCAAATACTGAACAATGAGCAGTTCTTC.

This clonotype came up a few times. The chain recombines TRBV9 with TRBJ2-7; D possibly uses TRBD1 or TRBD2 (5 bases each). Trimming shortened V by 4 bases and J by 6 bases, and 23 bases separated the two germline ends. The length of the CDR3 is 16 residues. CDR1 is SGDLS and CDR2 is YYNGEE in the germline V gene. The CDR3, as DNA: TGTGCCAGCAGCTACACCCCGGACTCCAGGGATGGCGAGCAGTACTTC. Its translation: CASSYTPDSRDGEQYF. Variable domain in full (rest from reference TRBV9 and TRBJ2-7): DSGVTQTPKHLITATGQRVTLRCSPRSGDLSVYWYQQSLDQGLQFLIQYYNGEERAKGNILERFSAQQFPDLHSELNLSSLELGDSALYFCASSYTPDSRDGEQYFGPGTRLTVT.

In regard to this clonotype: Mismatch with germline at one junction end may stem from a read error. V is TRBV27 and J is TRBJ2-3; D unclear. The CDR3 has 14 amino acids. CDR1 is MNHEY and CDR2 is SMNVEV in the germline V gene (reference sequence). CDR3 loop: CASSFGRPTDTQYF. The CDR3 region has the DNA TGTGCCAGCAGTTTTGGCCGACCCACAGATACACAGTATTTT.

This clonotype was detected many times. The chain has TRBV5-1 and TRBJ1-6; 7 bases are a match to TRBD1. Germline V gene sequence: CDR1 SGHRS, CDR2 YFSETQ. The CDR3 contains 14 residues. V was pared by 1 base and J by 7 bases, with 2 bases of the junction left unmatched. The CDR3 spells CASSLQGENSPLHF. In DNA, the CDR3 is TGCGCCAGCAGCTTGCAGGGGGAGAATTCACCCCTCCACTTT.

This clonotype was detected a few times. The CDR3 region has the DNA TGTGCCAGCAGTTTACGAGCTAACCAAGAGACCCAGTACTTC. The encoded protein is CASSLRANQETQYF. The chain links TRBV27 to TRBJ2-5; D ambiguous. CDR1 and CDR2 from the germline V gene are MNHEY and SMNVEV (reference sequence). The CDR3 sequence is 14 residues long. V lost 2 bases, J lost 0 bases, and 7 bases lay in between.

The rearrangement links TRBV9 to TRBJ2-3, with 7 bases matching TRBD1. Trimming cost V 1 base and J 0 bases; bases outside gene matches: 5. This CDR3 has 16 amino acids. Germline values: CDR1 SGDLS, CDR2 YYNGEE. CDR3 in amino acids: CASSVRGTDSTDTQYF. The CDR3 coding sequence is TGTGCCAGCAGCGTAAGGGGGACAGACAGCACAGATACGCAGTATTTT.

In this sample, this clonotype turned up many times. The CDR3 region is CASSFGSEETQYF. The CDR3, as DNA: TGTGCCAGCAGTTTCGGCAGCGAAGAGACCCAGTACTTC. This rearrangement joins TRBV12-3 or TRBV12-4 to TRBJ2-5; the D is unclear. V lost 3 bases to trimming and J lost 3 bases, with 8 bases between them. CDR3 size: 13 residues.

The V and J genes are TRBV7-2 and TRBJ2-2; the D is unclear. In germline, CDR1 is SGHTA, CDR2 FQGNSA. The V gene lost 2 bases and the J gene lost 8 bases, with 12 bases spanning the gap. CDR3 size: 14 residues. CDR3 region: CASSLRVNAGELFF. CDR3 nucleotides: TGTGCCAGCAGCTTAAGGGTCAATGCGGGGGAGCTGTTTTTT.

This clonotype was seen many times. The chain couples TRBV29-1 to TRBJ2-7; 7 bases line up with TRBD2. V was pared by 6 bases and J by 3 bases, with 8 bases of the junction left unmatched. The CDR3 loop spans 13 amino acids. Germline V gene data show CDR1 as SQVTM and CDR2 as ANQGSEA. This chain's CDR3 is CSVGESGVYEQYF. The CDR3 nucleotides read TGCAGCGTGGGAGAGAGCGGGGTCTACGAGCAGTACTTC.

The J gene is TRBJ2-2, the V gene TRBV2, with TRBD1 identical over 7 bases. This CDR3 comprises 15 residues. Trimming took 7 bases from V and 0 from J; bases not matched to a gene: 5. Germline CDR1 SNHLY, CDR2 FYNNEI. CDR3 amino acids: CASTQDRTNTGELFF. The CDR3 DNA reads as TGTGCCAGCACTCAGGACAGGACGAACACCGGGGAGCTGTTTTTT.

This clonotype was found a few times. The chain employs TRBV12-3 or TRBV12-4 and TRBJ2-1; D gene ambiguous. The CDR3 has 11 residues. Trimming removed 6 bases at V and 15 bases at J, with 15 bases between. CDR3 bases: TGTGCCAGCAGCCGAGCCCTTCCGGCGTTCTTC. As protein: CASSRALPAFF.

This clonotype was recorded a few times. DNA of the CDR3: TGCAGTGCTAGAAAGACAGGGGGCGGGCGGGAGGCCCTCAATGAGCAGTTCTTC. This encodes CSARKTGGGREALNEQFF. The chain links TRBV20-1 to TRBJ2-1, with 10 bases identical to TRBD1. From germline, CDR1 is DFQATT and CDR2 SNEGSKA (reference sequence). V shed 2 bases, J shed 6 bases, and the junction held 16 bases outside the gene matches. The CDR3 is made up of 18 amino acids.

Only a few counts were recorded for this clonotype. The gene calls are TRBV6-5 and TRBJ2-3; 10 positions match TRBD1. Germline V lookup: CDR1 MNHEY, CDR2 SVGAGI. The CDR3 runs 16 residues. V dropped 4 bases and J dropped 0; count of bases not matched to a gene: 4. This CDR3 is CASSSRTGGSTDTQYF. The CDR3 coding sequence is TGTGCCAGCAGTTCTCGGACAGGGGGGAGCACAGATACGCAGTATTTT.

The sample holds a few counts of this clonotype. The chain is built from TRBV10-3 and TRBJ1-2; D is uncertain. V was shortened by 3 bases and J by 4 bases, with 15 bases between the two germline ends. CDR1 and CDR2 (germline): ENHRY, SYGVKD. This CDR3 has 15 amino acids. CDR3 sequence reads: CAISERTGKVYGYTF. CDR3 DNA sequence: TGTGCCATCAGTGAAAGGACGGGGAAAGTCTATGGCTACACCTTC.

The CDR3, as DNA: TGTGCCAGCAGCCCGGACGGGGCAGGCAATCAGCCCCAGCATTTT. It yields the protein CASSPDGAGNQPQHF. The chain is built from TRBV7-9 and TRBJ1-5; the D gene is possibly TRBD1 (5 bases). V lost 5 bases to trimming and J lost 2 bases, with 13 bases between them. Germline V gene data show CDR1 as SEHNR and CDR2 as FQNEAQ (reference sequence). The CDR3 contains 15 residues.

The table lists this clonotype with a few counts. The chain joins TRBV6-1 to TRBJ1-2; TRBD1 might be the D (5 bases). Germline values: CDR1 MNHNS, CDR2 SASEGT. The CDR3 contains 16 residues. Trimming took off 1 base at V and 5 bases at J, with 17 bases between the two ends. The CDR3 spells CASSEGQRRGFYGYTF. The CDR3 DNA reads TGTGCCAGCAGTGAAGGACAGAGGAGAGGATTTTATGGCTACACCTTC.

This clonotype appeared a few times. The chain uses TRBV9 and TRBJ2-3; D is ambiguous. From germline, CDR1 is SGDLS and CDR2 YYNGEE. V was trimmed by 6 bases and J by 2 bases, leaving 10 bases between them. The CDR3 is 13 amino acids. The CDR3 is CASNREDTDTQYF. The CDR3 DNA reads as TGTGCCAGCAATCGCGAGGACACAGATACGCAGTATTTT.

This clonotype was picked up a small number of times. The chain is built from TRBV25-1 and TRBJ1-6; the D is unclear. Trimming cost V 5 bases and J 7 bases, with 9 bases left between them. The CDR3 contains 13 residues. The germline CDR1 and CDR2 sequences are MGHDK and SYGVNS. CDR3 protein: CASSYPKNSPLHF. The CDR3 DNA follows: TGTGCCAGCAGTTACCCGAAAAATTCACCCCTCCACTTT.

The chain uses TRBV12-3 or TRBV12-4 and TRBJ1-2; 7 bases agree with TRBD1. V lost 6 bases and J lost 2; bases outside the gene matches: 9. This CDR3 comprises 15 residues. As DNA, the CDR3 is TGTGCCAGCAGCCCTAGACAGGGTAGCAACTATGGCTACACCTTC. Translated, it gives CASSPRQGSNYGYTF.

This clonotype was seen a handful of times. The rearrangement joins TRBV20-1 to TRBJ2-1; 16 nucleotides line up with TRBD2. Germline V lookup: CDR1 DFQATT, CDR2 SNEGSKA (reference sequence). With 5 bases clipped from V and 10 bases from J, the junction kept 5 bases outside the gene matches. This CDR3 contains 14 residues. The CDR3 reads CSAGTSGRAGEQFF. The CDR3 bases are TGCAGTGCTGGGACTAGCGGGAGGGCCGGGGAGCAGTTCTTC.

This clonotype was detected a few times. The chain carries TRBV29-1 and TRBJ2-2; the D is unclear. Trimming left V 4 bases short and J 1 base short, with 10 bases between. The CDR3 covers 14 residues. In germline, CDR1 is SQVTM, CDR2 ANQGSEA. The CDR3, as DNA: TGCAGCGTTGGTCTTTTCGGGAACACCGGGGAGCTGTTTTTT. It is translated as CSVGLFGNTGELFF.